This TCR beta chain was identified during a study of blood T cell repertoires in COVID-19. Method: immunoSEQ multiplex PCR; TCRdb's copy keeps in-frame clones and lacks some. The sample yields 85,000 to 100,000 clones, about nine tenths seen once. Germline V gene data show CDR1 as MGHRA and CDR2 as YSYEKL. The CDR3 runs 17 residues. V shed 0 bases and J 0 bases; nucleotides not matched to a gene: 5. The sample consisted of peripheral blood. The V call is TRBV4-1, the J call TRBJ1-5; TRBD1 aligns across 7 bases. The source of this sequence is a man in his 60s with acute or convalescent COVID-19. The CDR3 sequence is CASSQDGDSNSNQPQHF. CDR3 nucleotide sequence: TGCGCCAGCAGCCAAGATGGGGACAGCAATAGCAATCAGCCCCAGCATTTT.